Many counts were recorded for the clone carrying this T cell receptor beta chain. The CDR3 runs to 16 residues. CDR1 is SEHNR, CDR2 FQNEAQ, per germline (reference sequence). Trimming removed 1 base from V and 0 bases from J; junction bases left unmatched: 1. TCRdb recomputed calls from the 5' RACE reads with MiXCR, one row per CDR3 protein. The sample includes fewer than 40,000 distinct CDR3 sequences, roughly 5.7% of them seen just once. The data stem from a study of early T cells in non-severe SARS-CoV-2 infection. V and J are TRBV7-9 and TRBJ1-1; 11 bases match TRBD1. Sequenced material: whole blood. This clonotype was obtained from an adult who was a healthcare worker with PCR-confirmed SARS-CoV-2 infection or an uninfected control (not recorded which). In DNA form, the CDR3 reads TGTGCCAGCAGCTTAGGGGACAGGGGGATGAACACTGAAGCTTTCTTT. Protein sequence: CASSLGDRGMNTEAFF.